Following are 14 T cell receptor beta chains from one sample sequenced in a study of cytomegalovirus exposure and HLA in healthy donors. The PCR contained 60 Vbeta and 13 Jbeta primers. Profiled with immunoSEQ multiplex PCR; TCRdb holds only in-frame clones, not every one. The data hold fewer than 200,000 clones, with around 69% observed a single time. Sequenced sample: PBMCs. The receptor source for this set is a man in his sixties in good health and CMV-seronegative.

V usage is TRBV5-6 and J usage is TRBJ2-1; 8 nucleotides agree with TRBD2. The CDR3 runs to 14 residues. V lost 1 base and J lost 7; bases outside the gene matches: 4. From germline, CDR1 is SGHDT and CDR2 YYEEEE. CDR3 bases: TGTGCCAGCAGCTTGACGGGGGGGCCGAATGAGCAGTTCTTC. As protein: CASSLTGGPNEQFF.

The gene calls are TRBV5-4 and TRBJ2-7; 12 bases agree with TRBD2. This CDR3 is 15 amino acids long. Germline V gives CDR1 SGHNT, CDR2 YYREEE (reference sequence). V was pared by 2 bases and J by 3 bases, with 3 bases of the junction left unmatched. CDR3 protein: CASSFGLAGFYEQYF. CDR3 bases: TGTGCCAGCAGCTTTGGACTAGCGGGGTTCTACGAGCAGTACTTC.

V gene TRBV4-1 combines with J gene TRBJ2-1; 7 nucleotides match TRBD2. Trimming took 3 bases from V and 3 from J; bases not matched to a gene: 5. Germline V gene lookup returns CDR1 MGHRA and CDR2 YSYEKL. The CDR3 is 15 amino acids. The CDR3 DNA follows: TGCGCCAGCAGCCAGGGGGGGGTTTACTACAATGAGCAGTTCTTC. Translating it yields CASSQGGVYYNEQFF.

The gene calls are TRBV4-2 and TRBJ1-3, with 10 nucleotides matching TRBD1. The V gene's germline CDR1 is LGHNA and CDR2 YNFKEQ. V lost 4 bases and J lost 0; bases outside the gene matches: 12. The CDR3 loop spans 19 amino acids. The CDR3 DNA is TGTGCCAGCAGCCTTGCCGGACAGGGGGTTTCGGGCTCTGGAAACACCATATATTTT. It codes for CASSLAGQGVSGSGNTIYF.

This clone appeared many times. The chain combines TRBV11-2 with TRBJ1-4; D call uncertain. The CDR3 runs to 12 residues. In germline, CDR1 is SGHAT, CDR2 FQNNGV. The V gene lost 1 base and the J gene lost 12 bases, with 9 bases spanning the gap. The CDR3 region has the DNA TGTGCCAGCAGCTTAGGAGGGCTTCAACTGTTTTTT. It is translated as CASSLGGLQLFF.

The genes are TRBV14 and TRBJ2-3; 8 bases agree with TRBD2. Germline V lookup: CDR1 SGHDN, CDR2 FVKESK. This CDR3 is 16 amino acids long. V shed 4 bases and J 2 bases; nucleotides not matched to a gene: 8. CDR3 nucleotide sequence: TGTGCCAGCAGCCCGGGACTAGGGGGACTCACAGATACGCAGTATTTT. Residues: CASSPGLGGLTDTQYF.

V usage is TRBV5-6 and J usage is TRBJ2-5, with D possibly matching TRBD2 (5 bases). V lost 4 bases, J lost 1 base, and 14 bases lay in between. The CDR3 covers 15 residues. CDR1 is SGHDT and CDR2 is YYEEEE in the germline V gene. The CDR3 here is CASSPGLIPQETQYF. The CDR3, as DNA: TGTGCCAGCAGCCCAGGACTTATCCCCCAAGAGACCCAGTACTTC.

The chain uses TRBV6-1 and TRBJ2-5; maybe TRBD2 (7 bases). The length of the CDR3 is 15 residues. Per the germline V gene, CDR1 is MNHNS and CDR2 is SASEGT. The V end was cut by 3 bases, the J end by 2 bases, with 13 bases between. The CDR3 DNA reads TGTGCCAGCAGTGATTGGGGGGGCCCACAAGAGACCCAGTACTTC. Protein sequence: CASSDWGGPQETQYF.

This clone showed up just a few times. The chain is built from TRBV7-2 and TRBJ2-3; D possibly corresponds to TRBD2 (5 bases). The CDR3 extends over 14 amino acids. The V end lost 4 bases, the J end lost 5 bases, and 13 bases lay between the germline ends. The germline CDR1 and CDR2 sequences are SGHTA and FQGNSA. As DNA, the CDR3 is TGTGCCAGCAGCTGGAGGACGGTGTTAGATACGCAGTATTTT. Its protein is CASSWRTVLDTQYF. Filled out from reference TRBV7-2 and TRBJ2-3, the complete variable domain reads GAGVSQSPSNKVTEKGKDVELRCDPISGHTALYWYRQSLGQGLEFLIYFQGNSAPDKSGLPSDRFSAERTGGSVSTLTIQRTQQEDSAVYLCASSWRTVLDTQYFGPGTRLTVL.

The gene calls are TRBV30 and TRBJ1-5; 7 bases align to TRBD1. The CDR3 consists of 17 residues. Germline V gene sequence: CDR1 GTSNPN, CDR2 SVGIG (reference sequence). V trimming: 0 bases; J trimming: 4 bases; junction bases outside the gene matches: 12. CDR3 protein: CAWSVGDSRALNQPQHF. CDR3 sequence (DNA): TGTGCCTGGAGTGTAGGGGACAGTAGAGCTTTAAATCAGCCCCAGCATTTT.

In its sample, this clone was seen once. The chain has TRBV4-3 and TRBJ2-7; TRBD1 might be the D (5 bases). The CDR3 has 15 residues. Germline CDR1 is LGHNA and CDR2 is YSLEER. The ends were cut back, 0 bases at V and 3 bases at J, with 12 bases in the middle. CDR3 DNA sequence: TGCGCCAGCAGCCAAGATAAGGGGTTGAGCTACGAGCAGTACTTC. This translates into CASSQDKGLSYEQYF.

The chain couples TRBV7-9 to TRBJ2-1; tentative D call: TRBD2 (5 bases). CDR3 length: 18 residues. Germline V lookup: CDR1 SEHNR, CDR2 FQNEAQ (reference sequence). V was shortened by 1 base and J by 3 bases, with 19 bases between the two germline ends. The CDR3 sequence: CASSLEYAVGAVYNEQFF. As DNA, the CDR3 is TGTGCCAGCAGCTTAGAGTATGCGGTCGGAGCGGTCTACAATGAGCAGTTCTTC.

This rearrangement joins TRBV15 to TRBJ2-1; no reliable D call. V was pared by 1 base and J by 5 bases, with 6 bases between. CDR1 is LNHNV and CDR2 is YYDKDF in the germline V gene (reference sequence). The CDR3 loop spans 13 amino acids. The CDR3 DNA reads TGTGCCACCAGCAGAGGCGTAAACAATGAGCAGTTCTTC. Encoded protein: CATSRGVNNEQFF.

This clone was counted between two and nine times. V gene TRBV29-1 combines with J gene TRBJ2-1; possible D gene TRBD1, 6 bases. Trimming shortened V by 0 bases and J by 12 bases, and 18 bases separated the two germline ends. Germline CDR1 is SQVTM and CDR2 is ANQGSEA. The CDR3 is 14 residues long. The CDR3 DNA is TGCAGCGTTGAAGATTGGGACACCCTCGGTGGGCAGTTCTTC. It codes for CSVEDWDTLGGQFF.